This T cell receptor (beta chain) was retrieved from a study of control samples from healthy donors and cancer patients. V was cut by 3 bases and J by 7 bases, with 9 bases left in between. CDR1 is SGHDN, CDR2 FVKESK, per germline. This CDR3 contains 12 residues. TCRdb keeps only in-frame clones here, not all; method: immunoSEQ multiplex PCR. The data hold over 85,000 clones, with 84% observed a single time. The chain employs TRBV14 and TRBJ2-5, with a possible D match to TRBD1 (5 bases). Sequenced material: PBMCs. The clonotype originates from a man between 70 and 80 years old with lung cancer. The CDR3 nucleotides read TGTGCCAGCAGCCAGGGGCCAAGGACCCAGTACTTC. It encodes CASSQGPRTQYF.